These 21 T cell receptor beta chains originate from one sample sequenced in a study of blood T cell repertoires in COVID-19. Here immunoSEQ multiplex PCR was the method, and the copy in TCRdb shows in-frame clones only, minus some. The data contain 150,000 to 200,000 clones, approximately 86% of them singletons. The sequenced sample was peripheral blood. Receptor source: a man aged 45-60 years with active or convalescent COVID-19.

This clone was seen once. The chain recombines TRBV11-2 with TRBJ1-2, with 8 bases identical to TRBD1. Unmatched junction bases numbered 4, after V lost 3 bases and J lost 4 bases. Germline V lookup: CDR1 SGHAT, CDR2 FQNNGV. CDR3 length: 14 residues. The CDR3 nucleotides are TGTGCCAGCAGCTTGGACAGGGCTTCCTATGGCTACACCTTC. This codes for CASSLDRASYGYTF.

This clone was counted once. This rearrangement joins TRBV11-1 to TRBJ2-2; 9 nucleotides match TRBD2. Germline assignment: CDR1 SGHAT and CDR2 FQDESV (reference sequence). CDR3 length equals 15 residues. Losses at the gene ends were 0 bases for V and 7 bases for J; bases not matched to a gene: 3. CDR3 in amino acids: CASSLAGLAGGELFF. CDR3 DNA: TGTGCCAGCAGCTTAGCGGGACTAGCAGGCGGGGAGCTGTTTTTT.

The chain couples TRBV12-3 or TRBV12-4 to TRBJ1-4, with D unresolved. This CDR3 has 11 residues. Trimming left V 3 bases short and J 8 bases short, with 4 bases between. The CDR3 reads CASSFQEKLFF. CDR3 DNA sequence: TGTGCCAGCAGTTTTCAGGAAAAACTGTTTTTT.

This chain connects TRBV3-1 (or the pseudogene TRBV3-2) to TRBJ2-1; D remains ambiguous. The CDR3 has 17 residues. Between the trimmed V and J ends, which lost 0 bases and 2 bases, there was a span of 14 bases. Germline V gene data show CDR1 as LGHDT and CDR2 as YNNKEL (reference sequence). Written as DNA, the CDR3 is TGTGCCAGCAGCCAAGACTTTGACAAAGATGCCTACAATGAGCAGTTCTTC. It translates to CASSQDFDKDAYNEQFF.

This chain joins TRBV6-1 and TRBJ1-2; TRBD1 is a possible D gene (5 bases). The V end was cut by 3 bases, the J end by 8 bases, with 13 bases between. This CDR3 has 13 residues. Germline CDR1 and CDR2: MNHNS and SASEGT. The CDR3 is CASSESGNGGYTF. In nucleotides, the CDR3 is TGTGCCAGCAGTGAGTCAGGGAATGGGGGCTACACCTTC.

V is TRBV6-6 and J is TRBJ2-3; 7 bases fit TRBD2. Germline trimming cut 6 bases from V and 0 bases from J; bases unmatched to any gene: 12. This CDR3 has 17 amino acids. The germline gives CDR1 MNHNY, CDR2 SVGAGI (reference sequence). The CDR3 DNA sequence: TGTGCCAGCAGGCGACTAACTAGCGCGACTAGCACAGATACGCAGTATTTT. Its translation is CASRRLTSATSTDTQYF.

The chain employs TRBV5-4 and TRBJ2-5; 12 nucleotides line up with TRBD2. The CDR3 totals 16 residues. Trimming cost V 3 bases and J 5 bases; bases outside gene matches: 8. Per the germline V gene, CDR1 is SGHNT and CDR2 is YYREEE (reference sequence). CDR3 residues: CASSSPSGGAWETQYF. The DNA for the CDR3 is TGTGCCAGCAGCTCTCCTAGCGGGGGGGCCTGGGAGACCCAGTACTTC.

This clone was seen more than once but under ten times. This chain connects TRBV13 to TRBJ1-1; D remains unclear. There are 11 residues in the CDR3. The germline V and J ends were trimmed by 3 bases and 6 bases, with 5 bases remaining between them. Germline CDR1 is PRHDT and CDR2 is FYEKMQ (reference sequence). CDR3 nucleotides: TGTGCCAGCAGCTTTCGGGCTGAAGCTTTCTTT. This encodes CASSFRAEAFF.

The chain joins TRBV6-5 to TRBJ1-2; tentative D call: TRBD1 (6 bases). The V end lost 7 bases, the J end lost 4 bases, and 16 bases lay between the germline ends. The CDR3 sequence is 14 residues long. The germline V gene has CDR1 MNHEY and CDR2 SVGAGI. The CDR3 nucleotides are TGTGCCAGCATCCCGACAGGAGCTAGCTATGGCTACACCTTC. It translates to CASIPTGASYGYTF.

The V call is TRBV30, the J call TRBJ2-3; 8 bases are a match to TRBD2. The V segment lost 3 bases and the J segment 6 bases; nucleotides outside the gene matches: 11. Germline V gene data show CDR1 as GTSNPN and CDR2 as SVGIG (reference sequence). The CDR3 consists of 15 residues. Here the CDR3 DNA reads TGTGCCTGGAGCCAAGGCGGACTAGCTGTGGATACGCAGTATTTT. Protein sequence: CAWSQGGLAVDTQYF. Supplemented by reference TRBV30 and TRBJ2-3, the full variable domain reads SQTIHQWPATLVQPVGSPLSLECTVEGTSNPNLYWYRQAAGRGLQLLFYSVGIGQISSEVPQNLSASRPQDRQFILSSKKLLLSDSGFYLCAWSQGGLAVDTQYFGPGTRLTVL.

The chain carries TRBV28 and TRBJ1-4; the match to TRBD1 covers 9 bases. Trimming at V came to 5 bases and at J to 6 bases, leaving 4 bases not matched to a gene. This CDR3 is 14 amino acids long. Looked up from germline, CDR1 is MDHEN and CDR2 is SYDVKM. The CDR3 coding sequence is TGTGCCAGCAGTAAGGGACAGGGTTATGAAAAACTGTTTTTT. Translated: CASSKGQGYEKLFF.

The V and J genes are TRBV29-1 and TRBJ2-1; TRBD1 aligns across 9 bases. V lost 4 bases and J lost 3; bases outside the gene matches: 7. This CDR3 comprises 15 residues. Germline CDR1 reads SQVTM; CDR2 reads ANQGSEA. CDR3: CSVGKQGAIYNEQFF. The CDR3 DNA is TGCAGCGTTGGAAAACAGGGGGCCATCTACAATGAGCAGTTCTTC.

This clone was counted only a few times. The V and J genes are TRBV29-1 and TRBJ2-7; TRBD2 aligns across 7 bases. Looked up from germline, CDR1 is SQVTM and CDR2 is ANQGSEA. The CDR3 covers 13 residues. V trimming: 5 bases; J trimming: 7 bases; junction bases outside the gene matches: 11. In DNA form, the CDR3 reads TGCAGCGTTACCTCGGGGGGTTCGGAAGAGCAGTACTTC. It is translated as CSVTSGGSEEQYF.

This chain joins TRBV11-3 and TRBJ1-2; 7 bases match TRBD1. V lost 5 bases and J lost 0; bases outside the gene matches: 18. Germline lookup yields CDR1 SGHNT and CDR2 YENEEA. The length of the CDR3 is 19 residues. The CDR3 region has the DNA TGTGCCAGCAGCACTCGGGGACAGCCGGACCGGATAACTAACTATGGCTACACCTTC. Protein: CASSTRGQPDRITNYGYTF. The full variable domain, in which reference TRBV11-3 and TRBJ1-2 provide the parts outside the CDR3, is EAGVVQSPRYKIIEKKQPVAFWCNPISGHNTLYWYLQNLGQGPELLIRYENEEAVDDSQLPKDRFSAERLKGVDSTLKIQPAELGDSAVYLCASSTRGQPDRITNYGYTFGSGTRLTVV.

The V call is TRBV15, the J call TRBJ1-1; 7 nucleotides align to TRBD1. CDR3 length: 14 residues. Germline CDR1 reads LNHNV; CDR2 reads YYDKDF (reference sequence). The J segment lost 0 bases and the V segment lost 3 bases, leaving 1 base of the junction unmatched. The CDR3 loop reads CATSRTGMNTEAFF. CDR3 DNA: TGTGCCACCAGCAGGACAGGGATGAACACTGAAGCTTTCTTT.

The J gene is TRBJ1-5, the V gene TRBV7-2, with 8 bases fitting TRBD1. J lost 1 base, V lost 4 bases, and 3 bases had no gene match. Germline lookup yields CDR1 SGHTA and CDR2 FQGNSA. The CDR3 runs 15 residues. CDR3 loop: CASSSRTGSNQPQHF. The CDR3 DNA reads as TGTGCCAGCAGCTCCCGGACAGGGAGCAATCAGCCCCAGCATTTT.

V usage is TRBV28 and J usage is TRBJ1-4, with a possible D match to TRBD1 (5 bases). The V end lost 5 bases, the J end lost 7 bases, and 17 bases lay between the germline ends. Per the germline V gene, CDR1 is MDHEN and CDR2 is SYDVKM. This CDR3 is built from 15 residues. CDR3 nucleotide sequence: TGTGCCAGCAGTCTCCCGGGGGAGAGGGCTGAAAAACTGTTTTTT. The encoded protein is CASSLPGERAEKLFF. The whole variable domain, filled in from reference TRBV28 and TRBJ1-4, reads DVKVTQSSRYLVKRTGEKVFLECVQDMDHENMFWYRQDPGLGLRLIYFSYDVKMKEKGDIPEGYSVSREKKERFSLILESASTNQTSMYLCASSLPGERAEKLFFGSGTQLSVL.

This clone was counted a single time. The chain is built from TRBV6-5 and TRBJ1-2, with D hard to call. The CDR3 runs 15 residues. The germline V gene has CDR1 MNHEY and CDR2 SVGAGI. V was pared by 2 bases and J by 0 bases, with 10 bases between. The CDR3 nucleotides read TGTGCCAGCAGTTACAAAGGGAGAGCTAACTATGGCTACACCTTC. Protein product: CASSYKGRANYGYTF.

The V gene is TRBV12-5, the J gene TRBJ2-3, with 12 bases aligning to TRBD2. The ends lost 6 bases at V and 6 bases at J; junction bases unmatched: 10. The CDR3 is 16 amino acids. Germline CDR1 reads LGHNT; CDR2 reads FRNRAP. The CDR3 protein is CASGSGTSGPRDTQYF. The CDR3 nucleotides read TGTGCTAGTGGCTCCGGGACTAGCGGGCCTCGGGATACGCAGTATTTT.

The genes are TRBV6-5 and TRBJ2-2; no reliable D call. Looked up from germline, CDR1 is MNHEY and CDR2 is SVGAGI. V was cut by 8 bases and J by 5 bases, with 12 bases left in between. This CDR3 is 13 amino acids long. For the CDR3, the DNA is TGTGCCAGCGTGCGTGATTTGACCGGGGAGCTGTTTTTT. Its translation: CASVRDLTGELFF.

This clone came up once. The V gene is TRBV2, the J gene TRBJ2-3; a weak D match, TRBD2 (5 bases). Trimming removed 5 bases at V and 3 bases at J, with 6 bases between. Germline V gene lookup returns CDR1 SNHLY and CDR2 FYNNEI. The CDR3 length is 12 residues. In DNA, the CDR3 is TGTGCCAGCAGTCGGGAAACAGATACGCAGTATTTT. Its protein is CASSRETDTQYF. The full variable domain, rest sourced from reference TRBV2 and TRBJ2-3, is EPEVTQTPSHQVTQMGQEVILRCVPISNHLYFYWYRQILGQKVEFLVSFYNNEISEKSEIFDDQFSVERPDGSNFTLKIRSTKLEDSAMYFCASSRETDTQYFGPGTRLTVL.